These 21 T cell receptor beta chains share one sample of origin, sequenced in a study of cytomegalovirus exposure and HLA in healthy donors (dated by TCRdb to 2016 to 2017). Libraries were built with the immunoSEQ multiplex PCR assay. A mixture of 60 forward primers for TCR Vbeta segments and 13 reverse primers for TCR Jbeta segments was used in the multiplex PCR. What TCRdb holds here is the immuneACCESS table cut down to in-frame rearrangements. Part of the clones is not present; checked against another copy, under half of the missing clones reflect an unresolved V gene, and the others are unexplained. In this sample the table shows about 120,000 clones, 70% to 85% of which occur a single time. Jointly, the top ten make up around 4.2% of the sample. The material sequenced was PBMCs. The receptor set was obtained from a woman aged 40-49 years in good health and CMV-seropositive.

The CDR3 DNA reads TGTGCCAGCTCACTAAGACAGGGGGTTTTTACTGAAGCTTTCTTT. Protein sequence: CASSLRQGVFTEAFF. The rearrangement joins TRBV18 to TRBJ1-1; 9 bases are a match to TRBD1. Germline V gives CDR1 KGHSH, CDR2 LQKENI. The CDR3 has 15 residues. V lost 4 bases to trimming and J lost 5 bases; unmatched junction nucleotides: 8.

In this sample, this clone turned up a few times. The chain carries TRBV29-1 and TRBJ2-3; possibly TRBD2 for D (5 bases). Trimming removed 4 bases from V and 4 bases from J, with 6 bases in between. The CDR3 runs 11 residues. Per the germline V gene, CDR1 is SQVTM and CDR2 is ANQGSEA. The CDR3 DNA reads as TGCAGCGTTGCGGAGGCAGATACGCAGTATTTT. Translated, it gives CSVAEADTQYF.

CDR3 in amino acids: CASSWAGTGSIGNTIYF. In nucleotides, the CDR3 is TGCGCCAGCAGCTGGGCCGGGACAGGGAGCATTGGAAACACCATATATTTT. The V call is TRBV5-1, the J call TRBJ1-3, with TRBD1 matching 9 bases. The CDR3 is 17 amino acids. From germline, CDR1 is SGHRS and CDR2 YFSETQ. The ends lost 3 bases at V and 3 bases at J; junction bases unmatched: 10.

The chain couples TRBV18 to TRBJ2-1, with D possibly being TRBD2 (5 bases). In germline, CDR1 is KGHSH, CDR2 LQKENI. The V gene lost 4 bases and the J gene lost 4 bases, with 14 bases spanning the gap. This CDR3 spans 15 amino acids. CDR3 protein: CASSRHSGSYNEQFF. The CDR3 nucleotides are TGTGCCAGCTCACGACACAGCGGATCTTACAATGAGCAGTTCTTC.

The chain couples TRBV19 to TRBJ2-3; TRBD1 aligns across 9 bases. Germline CDR1 is LNHDA and CDR2 is SQIVND (reference sequence). The CDR3 extends over 15 amino acids. The V gene end was trimmed by 5 bases and the J gene end by 3 bases; junction bases not matched to a gene: 6. The CDR3 nucleotides are TGTGCCAGTAGTGTTTCCGGGACAGGGACAGATACGCAGTATTTT. Its protein product is CASSVSGTGTDTQYF.

V usage is TRBV5-4 and J usage is TRBJ2-5, with D maybe TRBD2 (6 bases). V gave up 5 bases and J gave up 7 bases, with 21 bases separating them. From germline, CDR1 is SGHNT and CDR2 YYREEE (reference sequence). There are 15 residues in the CDR3. CDR3 in DNA: TGTGCCAGCAGATTCATTTCGACTAGTGACGGGACCCAGTACTTC. Translated, it gives CASRFISTSDGTQYF.

This clone was observed a few times. J is TRBJ2-7 and V is TRBV7-9; D unclear. Germline V gene data show CDR1 as SEHNR and CDR2 as FQNEAQ (reference sequence). Trimming took off 5 bases at V and 3 bases at J, with 11 bases between the two ends. The CDR3 covers 13 residues. DNA of the CDR3: TGTGCCAGCAGCAGAGCCCGAGACTACGAGCAGTACTTC. Translated: CASSRARDYEQYF.

This clone has just one count. The V call is TRBV19, the J call TRBJ1-4; D call uncertain. From germline, CDR1 is LNHDA and CDR2 SQIVND (reference sequence). The V gene lost 7 bases and the J gene lost 2 bases, with 20 bases spanning the gap. CDR3 length: 17 amino acids. The CDR3 region is CASTPAGSRQTNEKLFF. CDR3 DNA: TGTGCCAGTACCCCCGCGGGGAGTCGGCAGACTAATGAAAAACTGTTTTTT.

The chain carries TRBV7-2 and TRBJ2-2, with TRBD1 matching over 8 bases. The V and J ends lost 3 bases and 5 bases, in that order; junction bases with no gene match: 5. Germline assignment: CDR1 SGHTA and CDR2 FQGNSA. CDR3 length equals 15 residues. Here the CDR3 DNA reads TGTGCCAGCAGCTTGAGACAGGGGTTAACCGGGGAGCTGTTTTTT. Amino acid sequence: CASSLRQGLTGELFF.

This clone was counted between two and nine times. The chain uses TRBV19 and TRBJ2-6; perhaps TRBD2 as D (7 bases). This CDR3 contains 19 residues. Trimming removed 2 bases at V and 0 bases at J, with 17 bases between. Per germline, CDR1 LNHDA and CDR2 SQIVND (reference sequence). The CDR3 protein is CASSIRGGRRVSGANVLTF. The CDR3 region has the DNA TGTGCCAGTAGTATAAGGGGGGGACGTCGAGTCTCTGGGGCCAACGTCCTGACTTTC.

The chain has TRBV27 and TRBJ1-1; 8 nucleotides agree with TRBD1. The CDR3 contains 16 residues. V shed 5 bases, J shed 5 bases, and the junction held 13 bases outside the gene matches. Germline V gives CDR1 MNHEY, CDR2 SMNVEV (reference sequence). CDR3 residues: CASSLDRGRWGTEAFF. The CDR3 DNA reads as TGTGCCAGCAGTCTAGACAGGGGCCGATGGGGGACTGAAGCTTTCTTT.

In its sample, this clone was seen a few times. The rearrangement joins TRBV5-1 to TRBJ1-5, with TRBD1 matching 7 bases. The J segment lost 2 bases and the V segment lost 4 bases, leaving 3 bases of the junction unmatched. The CDR3 contains 14 residues. Germline-derived CDR1 and CDR2 are SGHRS and YFSETQ. The CDR3 DNA follows: TGCGCCAGCAGCCCTGACAGGGGCAATCAGCCCCAGCATTTT. Its protein product is CASSPDRGNQPQHF.

The V and J genes are TRBV6-5 and TRBJ1-5; TRBD1 matches at 7 bases. This CDR3 has 15 amino acids. With V trimmed by 5 bases and J by 0 bases, 4 bases remained unmatched. Per the germline V gene, CDR1 is MNHEY and CDR2 is SVGAGI. The CDR3 DNA follows: TGTGCCAGCAGTAAACAGGGGTATAGCAATCAGCCCCAGCATTTT. It encodes CASSKQGYSNQPQHF.

This clone was detected a few times. This chain links TRBV4-1 with TRBJ1-2, with 10 nucleotides matching TRBD1. The CDR3 extends over 15 amino acids. Germline values: CDR1 MGHRA, CDR2 YSYEKL. After removal of 1 base from V and 8 bases from J, the junction contained 7 bases not matched to a gene. The DNA of the CDR3 is TGCGCCAGCAGCCAAGTCTCAGGGACAGGGGAAGGCTACACCTTC. Encoded protein: CASSQVSGTGEGYTF.

The CDR3 DNA follows: TGTGCCAGCAGCTTAGGAGGAGTGAATGAGCAGTTCTTC. It specifies CASSLGGVNEQFF. V gene TRBV7-9 combines with J gene TRBJ2-1, with D hard to call. The CDR3 has 13 residues. V was shortened by 1 base and J by 7 bases, with 8 bases between the two germline ends. Germline lookup yields CDR1 SEHNR and CDR2 FQNEAQ (reference sequence).

This chain uses TRBV4-1 with TRBJ2-3; 10 bases fit TRBD2. The germline V gene encodes CDR1 MGHRA and CDR2 YSYEKL. The CDR3 runs 15 residues. V shed 3 bases and J 11 bases; nucleotides not matched to a gene: 11. CDR3 bases: TGCGCCAGCAGCCAGAGGCTAGCGGGAGCCACCGTGCAGTATTTT. It is translated as CASSQRLAGATVQYF.

The chain has TRBV19 and TRBJ2-5; 16 nucleotides line up with TRBD2. With 5 bases clipped from V and 6 bases from J, the junction kept 6 bases outside the gene matches. CDR1 is LNHDA and CDR2 is SQIVND in the germline V gene (reference sequence). The CDR3 is 16 amino acids. CDR3 sequence: CASSQGLAGGPKTQYF. The CDR3, as DNA: TGTGCCAGTAGTCAGGGACTAGCGGGAGGGCCGAAGACCCAGTACTTC.

This clone occurred a few times. V and J are TRBV5-4 and TRBJ1-1, with 7 bases identical to TRBD1. V lost 3 bases to trimming and J lost 4 bases; unmatched junction nucleotides: 3. The CDR3 extends over 13 amino acids. CDR1 and CDR2 from the germline V gene are SGHNT and YYREEE (reference sequence). The CDR3, as DNA: TGTGCCAGCAGCTCTCAGGGGGGCACTGAAGCTTTCTTT. This sequence encodes CASSSQGGTEAFF.

This clone was counted only a few times. This rearrangement joins TRBV12-2 to TRBJ2-1; the table assigns TRBD2, which was not confirmed against the DNA. TRBV12-2 is a pseudogene. CDR3 length: 15 residues. The CDR3 here is CASRLGGGPYNEQFF. The CDR3 nucleotides read TGTGCAAGTCGCTTAGGGGGGGGCCCCTACAATGAGCAGTTCTTC.

This chain connects TRBV2 to TRBJ2-5; D not certain. The closer fit of TRBJ2-7 to the DNA end suggests the J call may be wrong. The CDR3 runs 16 residues. Germline assignment: CDR1 SNHLY and CDR2 FYNNEI. The CDR3 reads CASSERVGLSSYEQYF. The CDR3 nucleotides read TGTGCCAGCAGTGAAAGAGTTGGGCTGAGCTCCTACGAGCAGTACTTC.

The rearrangement joins TRBV10-3 to TRBJ1-1; D gene uncertain. This CDR3 is 15 amino acids long. The V gene lost 3 bases and the J gene lost 10 bases, with 21 bases spanning the gap. Germline CDR1 ENHRY, CDR2 SYGVKD. The CDR3 is CAISDPDGQEGGAFF. Written as DNA, the CDR3 is TGTGCCATCAGTGACCCCGACGGTCAGGAGGGTGGAGCTTTCTTT.